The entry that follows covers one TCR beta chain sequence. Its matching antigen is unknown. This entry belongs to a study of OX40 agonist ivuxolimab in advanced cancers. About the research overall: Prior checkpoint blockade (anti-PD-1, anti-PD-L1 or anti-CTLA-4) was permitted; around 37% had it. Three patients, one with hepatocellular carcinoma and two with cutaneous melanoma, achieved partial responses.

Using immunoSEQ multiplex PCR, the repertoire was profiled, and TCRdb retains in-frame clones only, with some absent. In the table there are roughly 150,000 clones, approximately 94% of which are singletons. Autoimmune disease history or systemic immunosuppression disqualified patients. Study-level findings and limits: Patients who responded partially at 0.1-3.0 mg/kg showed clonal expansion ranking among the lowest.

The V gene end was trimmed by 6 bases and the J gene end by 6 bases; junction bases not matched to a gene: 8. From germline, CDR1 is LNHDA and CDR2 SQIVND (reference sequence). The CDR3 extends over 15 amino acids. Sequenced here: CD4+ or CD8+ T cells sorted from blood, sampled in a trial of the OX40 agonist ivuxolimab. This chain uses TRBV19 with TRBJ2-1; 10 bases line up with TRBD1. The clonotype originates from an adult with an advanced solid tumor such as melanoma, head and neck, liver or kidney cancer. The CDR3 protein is CASSRGTGDLNEQFF. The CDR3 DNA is TGTGCCAGTAGCCGCGGGACAGGGGACCTCAATGAGCAGTTCTTC.